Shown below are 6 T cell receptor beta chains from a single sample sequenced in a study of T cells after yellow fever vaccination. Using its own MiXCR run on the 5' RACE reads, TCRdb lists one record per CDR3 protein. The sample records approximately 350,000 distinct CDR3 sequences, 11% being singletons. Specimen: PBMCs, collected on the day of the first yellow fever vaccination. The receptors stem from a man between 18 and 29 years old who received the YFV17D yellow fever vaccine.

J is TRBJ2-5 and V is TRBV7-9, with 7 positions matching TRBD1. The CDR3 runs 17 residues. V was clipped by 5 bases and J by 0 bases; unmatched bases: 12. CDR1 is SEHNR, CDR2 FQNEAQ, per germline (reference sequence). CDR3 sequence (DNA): TGTGCCAGCAGCCACAGATCGACAGGGACCTACCAAGAGACCCAGTACTTC. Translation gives CASSHRSTGTYQETQYF. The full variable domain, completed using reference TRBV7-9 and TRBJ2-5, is DTGVSQNPRHKITKRGQNVTFRCDPISEHNRLYWYRQTLGQGPEFLTYFQNEAQLEKSRLLSDRFSAERPKGSFSTLEIQRTEQGDSAMYLCASSHRSTGTYQETQYFGPGTRLLVL.

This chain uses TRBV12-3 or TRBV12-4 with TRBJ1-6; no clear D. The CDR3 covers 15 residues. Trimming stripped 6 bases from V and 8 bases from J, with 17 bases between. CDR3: CASSRPSRNDSPLHF. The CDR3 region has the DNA TGTGCCAGCAGCCGCCCCAGTAGGAACGATTCACCCCTCCACTTT.

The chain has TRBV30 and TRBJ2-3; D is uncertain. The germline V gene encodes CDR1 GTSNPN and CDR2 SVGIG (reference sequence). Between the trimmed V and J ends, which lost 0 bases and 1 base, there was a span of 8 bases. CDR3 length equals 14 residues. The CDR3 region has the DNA TGTGCCTGGAGTGTAGGGCTACGCACAGATACGCAGTATTTT. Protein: CAWSVGLRTDTQYF.

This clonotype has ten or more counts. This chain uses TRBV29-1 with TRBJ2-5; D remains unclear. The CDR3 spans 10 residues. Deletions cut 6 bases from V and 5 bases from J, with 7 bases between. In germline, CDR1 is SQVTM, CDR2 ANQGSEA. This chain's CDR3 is CSVREETQYF. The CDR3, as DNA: TGCAGCGTGAGAGAGGAGACCCAGTACTTC.

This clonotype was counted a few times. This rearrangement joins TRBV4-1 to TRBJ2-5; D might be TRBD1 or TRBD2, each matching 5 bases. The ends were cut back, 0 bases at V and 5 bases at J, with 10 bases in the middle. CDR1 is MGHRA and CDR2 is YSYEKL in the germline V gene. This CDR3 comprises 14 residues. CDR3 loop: CASSQDSGRETQYF. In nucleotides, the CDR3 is TGCGCCAGCAGCCAAGATTCGGGGCGGGAGACCCAGTACTTC.

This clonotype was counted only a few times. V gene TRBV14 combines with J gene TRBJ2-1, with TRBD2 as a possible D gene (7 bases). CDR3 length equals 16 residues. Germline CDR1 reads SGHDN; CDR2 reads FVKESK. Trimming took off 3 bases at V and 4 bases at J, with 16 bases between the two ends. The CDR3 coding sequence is TGTGCCAGCAGCCACCAAGGGGGGGCCTATTACAATGAGCAGTTCTTC. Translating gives CASSHQGGAYYNEQFF. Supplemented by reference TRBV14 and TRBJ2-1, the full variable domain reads EAGVTQFPSHSVIEKGQTVTLRCDPISGHDNLYWYRRVMGKEIKFLLHFVKESKQDESGMPNNRFLAERTGGTYSTLKVQPAELEDSGVYFCASSHQGGAYYNEQFFGPGTRLTVL.